This TCR beta chain was sequenced during a study of control samples from healthy donors and cancer patients. The CDR3 runs to 14 residues. Trimming stripped 6 bases from V and 5 bases from J, with 17 bases between. CDR1 SGHRS and CDR2 YFSETQ come from the germline V gene. The method was immunoSEQ multiplex PCR; TCRdb's version includes in-frame clones alone and lacks a portion of them. The table shows approximately 120,000 clones, with roughly 92% occurring only once. The genes are TRBV5-1 and TRBJ1-2; D not certain. This clonotype was sampled from an elderly man with head and neck cancer. Sequenced input: PBMCs. DNA for the CDR3: TGCGCCAGCACCAGAAAGGGTGAAGGTTATGGCTACACCTTC. This gives the protein CASTRKGEGYGYTF. The full variable domain, completed using reference TRBV5-1 and TRBJ1-2, is KAGVTQTPRYLIKTRGQQVTLSCSPISGHRSVSWYQQTPGQGLQFLFEYFSETQRNKGNFPGRFSGRQFSNSRSEMNVSTLELGDSALYLCASTRKGEGYGYTFGSGTRLTVV.